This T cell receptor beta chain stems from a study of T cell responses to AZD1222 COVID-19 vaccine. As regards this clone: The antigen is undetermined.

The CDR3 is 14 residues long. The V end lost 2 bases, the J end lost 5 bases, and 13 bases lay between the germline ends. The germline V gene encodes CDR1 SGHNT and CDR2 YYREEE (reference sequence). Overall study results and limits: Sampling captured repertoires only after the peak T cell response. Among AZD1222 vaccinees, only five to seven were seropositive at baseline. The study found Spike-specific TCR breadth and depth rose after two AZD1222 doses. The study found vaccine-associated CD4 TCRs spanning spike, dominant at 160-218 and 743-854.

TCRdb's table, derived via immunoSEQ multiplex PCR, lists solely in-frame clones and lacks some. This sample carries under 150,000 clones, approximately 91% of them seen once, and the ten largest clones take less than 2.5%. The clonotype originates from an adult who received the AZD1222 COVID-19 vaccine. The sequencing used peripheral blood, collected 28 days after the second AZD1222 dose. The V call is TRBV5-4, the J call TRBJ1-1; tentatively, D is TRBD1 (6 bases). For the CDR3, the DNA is TGTGCCAGCAGCTTCCCGGGACAATGGACTGAAGCTTTCTTT. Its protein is CASSFPGQWTEAFF. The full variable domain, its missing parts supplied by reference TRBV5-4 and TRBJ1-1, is ETGVTQSPTHLIKTRGQQVTLRCSSQSGHNTVSWYQQALGQGPQFIFQYYREEENGRGNFPPRFSGLQFPNYSSELNVNALELDDSALYLCASSFPGQWTEAFFGQGTRLTVV.